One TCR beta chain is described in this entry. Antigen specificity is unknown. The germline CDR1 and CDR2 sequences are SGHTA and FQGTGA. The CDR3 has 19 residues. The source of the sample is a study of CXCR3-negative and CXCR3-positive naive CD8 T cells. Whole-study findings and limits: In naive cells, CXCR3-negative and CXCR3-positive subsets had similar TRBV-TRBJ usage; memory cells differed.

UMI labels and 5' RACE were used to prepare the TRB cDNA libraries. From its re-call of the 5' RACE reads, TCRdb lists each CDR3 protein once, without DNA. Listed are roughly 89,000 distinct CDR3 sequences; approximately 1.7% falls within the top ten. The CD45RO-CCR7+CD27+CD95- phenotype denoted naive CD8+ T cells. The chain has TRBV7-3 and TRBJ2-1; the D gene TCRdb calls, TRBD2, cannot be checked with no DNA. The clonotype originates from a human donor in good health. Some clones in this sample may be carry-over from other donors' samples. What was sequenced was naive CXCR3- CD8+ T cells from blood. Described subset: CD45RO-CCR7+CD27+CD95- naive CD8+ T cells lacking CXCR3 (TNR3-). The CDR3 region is CASSCQKLAGIIPYNEQFF.